This T cell receptor (beta chain) stems from a study of T-cell memory formation after mild COVID-19. Study-wide results and caveats: Contracting CD4+ clones sat mainly in CM and EM; CD8+ in EMRA.

Germline V gene data show CDR1 as MGHDK and CDR2 as SYGVNS. The junction had 3 bases not matched to a gene; V was cut back by 2 bases and J by 0 bases. CDR3 length: 15 residues. This clonotype was recorded a few times. What it binds is not known. Libraries for TCRalpha and TCRbeta carried sample barcodes and unique molecular identifiers via 5'RACE. TCRdb processed the 5' RACE reads anew with MiXCR; each CDR3 protein has one entry. The sample contains 300,000 to 400,000 distinct CDR3 sequences, roughly 21% of which appear only once. The TCR comes from an adult woman who had mild COVID-19 (a few samples of this study predate the infection). Cell type and time point are not known. The sequenced sample consisted of PBMCs or a T cell subset sorted from them (not recorded which). V gene TRBV25-1 combines with J gene TRBJ2-7; 8 bases are a match to TRBD1. CDR3 DNA sequence: TGTGCCAGCAGTGAAGGGACAGGAAGCTCCTACGAGCAGTACTTC. Protein: CASSEGTGSSYEQYF.